A selection of T cell receptor beta chains follows, all from one sample in a study of blood T cell repertoires in COVID-19. Some clones are missing from TCRdb's copy, which holds only in-frame ones; the method was immunoSEQ multiplex PCR. The table records roughly 290,000 clones, 90% of them present only once. The specimen sequenced was PBMCs or T cells enriched from blood (not recorded which). The receptor set was obtained from a woman aged 18-29 years with acute COVID-19. The CDR3 runs from the conserved cysteine through the conserved F or W. The D gene is left open where the match is weak. The size field is filled for only some rows; it gives once, few, many or a size class.

d_call,v_call,clone_size,j_call,cdr3_aa,cdr3_nt
TRBD2,TRBV2,once,TRBJ2-1,CASGGVSSYNEQFF,TGTGCCAGCGGGGGGGTGAGCTCCTACAATGAGCAGTTCTTC
.,TRBV11-2,.,TRBJ2-1,CASSHTNTMTGEQFF,TGTGCCAGCAGCCATACCAACACCATGACGGGGGAGCAGTTCTTC
.,TRBV30,.,TRBJ2-1,CAWSWSVYNEQFF,TGTGCCTGGAGTTGGTCAGTATACAATGAGCAGTTCTTC
TRBD1,TRBV19,few,TRBJ1-6,CATKGQADYNSPLHF,TGTGCCACAAAGGGACAGGCTGACTATAATTCACCCCTCCACTTT
.,TRBV10-3,.,TRBJ2-7,CAIGTFNRGIYEQYF,TGTGCCATCGGGACTTTTAACAGGGGAATCTACGAGCAGTACTTC
TRBD1,TRBV6-5,.,TRBJ1-5,CASRGVTGGQPQHF,TGTGCCAGCAGGGGGGTCACAGGGGGACAGCCCCAGCATTTT
.,TRBV5-8,.,TRBJ1-5,CASSVDGNQPQHF,TGTGCCAGCAGCGTTGACGGGAATCAGCCCCAGCATTTT
.,TRBV30,.,TRBJ2-2,CAWSVRGFPGELFF,TGTGCCTGGAGTGTACGGGGATTTCCCGGGGAGCTGTTTTTT
TRBD2,TRBV9,.,TRBJ2-1,CASSTRSGRTYNEQFF,TGTGCCAGCAGCACCAGAAGCGGGAGGACGTACAATGAGCAGTTCTTC
.,TRBV3-1/TRBV3-2,.,TRBJ1-1,CASSQGLPNTEAFF,TGTGCCAGCAGCCAAGGGCTGCCCAACACTGAAGCTTTCTTT
TRBD2,TRBV7-3,.,TRBJ2-1,CASSLIAQRGSSYNEQFF,TGTGCCAGCAGCTTAATTGCCCAGCGGGGCAGCTCCTACAATGAGCAGTTCTTC
TRBD1,TRBV28,.,TRBJ1-5,CASSFPIDRANQPQHF,TGTGCCAGCAGTTTCCCAATTGACAGGGCGAATCAGCCCCAGCATTTT
.,TRBV28,once,TRBJ2-5,CASSLGGGLGETQYF,TGTGCCAGCAGTTTGGGCGGGGGCCTCGGAGAGACCCAGTACTTC
.,TRBV28,.,TRBJ2-7,CASSPYPVHEQYF,TGTGCCAGCAGTCCCTACCCGGTCCACGAGCAGTACTTC
.,TRBV19,.,TRBJ2-1,CASSIFFSSPAYNEQFF,TGTGCCAGTAGTATTTTCTTTAGCTCCCCTGCTTACAATGAGCAGTTCTTC
.,TRBV5-6,.,TRBJ1-2,CASSSQGRDYGYTF,TGTGCCAGCAGCTCTCAGGGGCGGGACTATGGCTACACCTTC
.,TRBV6-5,.,TRBJ1-2,CASSRGGTHNYGYTF,TGTGCCAGCAGCCGGGGGGGCACCCATAACTATGGCTACACCTTC
TRBD2,TRBV7-9,.,TRBJ2-7,CASSPGLAGYEQYF,TGTGCCAGCAGCCCCGGACTAGCGGGCTACGAGCAGTACTTC
.,TRBV11-3,.,TRBJ2-7,CASSLDPGGAEQYF,TGTGCCAGCAGCTTAGATCCGGGTGGTGCCGAGCAGTACTTC
TRBD2,TRBV18,.,TRBJ2-1,CASSPLTSGRPPSYNEQFF,TGTGCCAGCTCACCGTTGACTAGCGGGAGGCCACCCTCCTACAATGAGCAGTTCTTC
.,TRBV10-1,.,TRBJ2-3,CASSETRGIDTQYF,TGCGCCAGCAGTGAGACGCGAGGGATAGATACGCAGTATTTT
TRBD2,TRBV7-9,.,TRBJ2-1,CASSLEAVSGYNEQFF,TGTGCCAGCAGCTTAGAGGCGGTTAGCGGGTACAATGAGCAGTTCTTC
.,TRBV6-4,once,TRBJ2-1,CASGAIGGATEQFF,TGTGCCAGCGGGGCAATCGGTGGGGCAACTGAGCAGTTCTTC
TRBD1,TRBV5-1,.,TRBJ2-1,CASSSGTGRYNEQFF,TGCGCCAGCAGCTCCGGGACAGGGAGATACAATGAGCAGTTCTTC
.,TRBV4-2,.,TRBJ1-4,CASSQTGLDEKLFF,TGTGCCAGCAGCCAAACAGGCCTGGATGAAAAACTGTTTTTT
.,TRBV6-5,.,TRBJ1-1,CASRAVVMNTEAFF,TGTGCCAGCAGGGCTGTTGTTATGAACACTGAAGCTTTCTTT
.,TRBV7-2,.,TRBJ1-5,CASSFGGNQPQHF,TGTGCCAGCAGCTTTGGAGGGAATCAGCCCCAGCATTTT
.,TRBV7-3,once,TRBJ2-7,CASSLGRGDEQYF,TGTGCCAGCAGCTTAGGCAGGGGTGACGAGCAGTACTTC
.,TRBV5-4,.,TRBJ2-7,CASSLGLFRAGSSYEQYF,TGTGCCAGCAGCTTGGGACTGTTTAGGGCGGGATCCTCCTACGAGCAGTACTTC
TRBD2,TRBV4-2,.,TRBJ2-1,CASSQDGAGGHNEQFF,TGTGCCAGCAGCCAAGATGGGGCGGGAGGGCACAATGAGCAGTTCTTC
TRBD1,TRBV14,.,TRBJ2-5,CASSHRGRQETQYF,TGTGCCAGCAGCCACAGGGGGCGTCAGGAGACCCAGTACTTC
TRBD2,TRBV10-2,.,TRBJ2-1,CASRTLAGGWFF,TGCGCCAGCAGGACACTAGCGGGAGGGTGGTTCTTC
TRBD2,TRBV6-2/TRBV6-3,.,TRBJ2-7,CASSPAGLAVLEYF,TGTGCCAGCAGTCCGGCGGGACTAGCGGTATTGGAGTACTTC
.,TRBV27,.,TRBJ1-5,CASRKTDYSNQPQHF,TGTGCCAGCAGAAAGACTGATTATAGCAATCAGCCCCAGCATTTT
TRBD2,TRBV10-2,.,TRBJ2-3,CASSDMGLAVDTQYF,TGCGCCAGCAGTGATATGGGACTAGCGGTTGATACGCAGTATTTT
.,TRBV29-1,.,TRBJ1-1,CSGEGNTEAFF,TGCAGTGGAGAGGGTAACACTGAAGCTTTCTTT
TRBD2,TRBV28,.,TRBJ2-3,CASSYGTSGNWHSGTDTQYF,TGTGCCAGCAGTTATGGGACTAGCGGGAATTGGCATTCAGGCACAGATACGCAGTATTTT
TRBD2,TRBV27,.,TRBJ2-1,CASSQLGLAGSRVNEQFF,TGTGCCAGCAGTCAACTTGGACTAGCGGGAAGTAGGGTCAATGAGCAGTTCTTC
.,TRBV7-9,.,TRBJ1-5,CASSPQDRNQPQHF,TGTGCCAGCAGCCCCCAAGACAGAAATCAGCCCCAGCATTTT
.,TRBV7-9,.,TRBJ2-1,CASSLGGHINEQFF,TGTGCCAGCAGCTTAGGGGGACATATCAATGAGCAGTTCTTC
.,TRBV18,.,TRBJ1-3,CASSPPIQGGGNTIYF,TGTGCCAGCTCACCACCGATTCAAGGAGGTGGAAACACCATATATTTT
TRBD1,TRBV7-9,.,TRBJ2-7,CASSLTGQGSEQYF,TGTGCCAGCAGCTTAACGGGACAGGGGAGCGAGCAGTACTTC
TRBD1,TRBV7-8,.,TRBJ1-1,CASSLETGQAVLAEAFF,TGTGCCAGCAGCTTAGAAACCGGACAGGCCGTTTTGGCTGAAGCTTTCTTT
.,TRBV28,.,TRBJ2-3,CASSLRQPSTDTQYF,TGTGCCAGCAGTTTAAGACAGCCCAGCACAGATACGCAGTATTTT
TRBD1,TRBV6-4,.,TRBJ2-2,CASSDSGTGGAAGELFF,TGTGCCAGCAGTGACTCCGGGACAGGGGGCGCAGCCGGGGAGCTGTTTTTT
TRBD2,TRBV27,.,TRBJ2-1,CASSLLPGTRQIREQFF,TGTGCCAGCAGTTTACTCCCCGGGACTAGACAAATTAGGGAGCAGTTCTTC
TRBD2,TRBV7-9,.,TRBJ2-1,CASSLLAGGPNEQFF,TGTGCCAGCAGCTTGCTCGCGGGAGGGCCAAATGAGCAGTTCTTC
TRBD2,TRBV5-1,.,TRBJ2-7,CASSLTGGSTYEQYF,TGCGCCAGCAGCTTGACGGGAGGGTCCACCTACGAGCAGTACTTC
TRBD1,TRBV30,.,TRBJ2-3,CAWSVQGMVTDTQYF,TGTGCCTGGAGTGTACAGGGGATGGTCACAGATACGCAGTATTTT
TRBD2,TRBV5-1,few,TRBJ2-1,CASRPQAGGSYNEQFF,TGCGCCAGCAGGCCGCAAGCGGGAGGATCTTACAATGAGCAGTTCTTC
TRBD2,TRBV20-1,.,TRBJ2-5,CSASGLAGHDAETQYF,TGCAGTGCTAGTGGTCTAGCGGGACATGATGCGGAGACCCAGTACTTC
TRBD2,TRBV19,.,TRBJ2-1,CASSIGGGPKSSYNEQFF,TGTGCCAGTAGTATCGGGGGAGGGCCAAAAAGCTCCTACAATGAGCAGTTCTTC
.,TRBV6-1,.,TRBJ1-1,CASSDYYRLGGNTEAFF,TGTGCCAGCAGTGATTATTATCGGCTAGGGGGGAACACTGAAGCTTTCTTT
.,TRBV30,.,TRBJ2-7,CAWSDGQNNYEQYF,TGTGCCTGGAGTGATGGGCAGAACAACTACGAGCAGTACTTC
.,TRBV6-6,once,TRBJ1-4,CASSDRRAEKLFF,TGTGCCAGCAGTGACAGACGAGCCGAAAAACTGTTTTTT
TRBD2,TRBV4-3,.,TRBJ2-7,CASSQEGGGINEQYF,TGCGCCAGCAGCCAAGAGGGGGGGGGAATTAACGAGCAGTACTTC
TRBD2,TRBV6-5,.,TRBJ2-5,CASRPGLAGETQYF,TGTGCCAGCAGGCCGGGACTAGCGGGAGAGACCCAGTACTTC
.,TRBV2,few,TRBJ1-2,CASSFSTANYGYTF,TGTGCCAGCAGCTTCTCGACAGCTAACTATGGCTACACCTTC